The 3 T cell receptor beta chains presented below share a single source sample, sequenced in a study of shared clonotypes between healthy human individuals. Sequenced by immunoSEQ multiplex PCR; TCRdb stores in-frame clones only, minus some. This table holds around 500,000 clones, around 73% found once. The sample comprised PBMCs. The receptors stem from a woman aged 40 to 50 in good health. Some clones in this sample may be carry-over from other donors' samples.

The chain recombines TRBV5-1 with TRBJ2-7; 8 bases agree with TRBD1. There are 17 residues in the CDR3. Germline loops: CDR1 SGHRS, CDR2 YFSETQ. After removal of 1 base from V and 7 bases from J, the junction contained 16 bases not matched to a gene. Written as DNA, the CDR3 is TGCGCCAGCAGCTTGCGGACAGGGTCCCAGGGCCTGGGGGAGCAGTACTTC. Amino acid sequence: CASSLRTGSQGLGEQYF. The full variable domain, in which reference TRBV5-1 and TRBJ2-7 provide the parts outside the CDR3, is KAGVTQTPRYLIKTRGQQVTLSCSPISGHRSVSWYQQTPGQGLQFLFEYFSETQRNKGNFPGRFSGRQFSNSRSEMNVSTLELGDSALYLCASSLRTGSQGLGEQYFGPGTRLTVT.

The J gene is TRBJ2-5, the V gene TRBV7-2, with TRBD1 matching over 7 bases. CDR1 is SGHTA and CDR2 is FQGNSA in the germline V gene. With V trimmed by 4 bases and J by 5 bases, 7 bases remained unmatched. The CDR3 spans 14 residues. CDR3 in amino acids: CASSSYRGGETQYF. In DNA, the CDR3 is TGTGCCAGCAGCTCTTACAGGGGTGGGGAGACCCAGTACTTC.

The chain couples TRBV7-9 to TRBJ2-3; D possibly corresponds to TRBD2 (5 bases). CDR3 length equals 14 residues. The V gene's germline CDR1 is SEHNR and CDR2 FQNEAQ (reference sequence). Trimming left V 3 bases short and J 2 bases short, with 9 bases between. CDR3 in DNA: TGTGCCAGCAGCTTCGAGCGGTCCACAGATACGCAGTATTTT. Amino acids: CASSFERSTDTQYF.